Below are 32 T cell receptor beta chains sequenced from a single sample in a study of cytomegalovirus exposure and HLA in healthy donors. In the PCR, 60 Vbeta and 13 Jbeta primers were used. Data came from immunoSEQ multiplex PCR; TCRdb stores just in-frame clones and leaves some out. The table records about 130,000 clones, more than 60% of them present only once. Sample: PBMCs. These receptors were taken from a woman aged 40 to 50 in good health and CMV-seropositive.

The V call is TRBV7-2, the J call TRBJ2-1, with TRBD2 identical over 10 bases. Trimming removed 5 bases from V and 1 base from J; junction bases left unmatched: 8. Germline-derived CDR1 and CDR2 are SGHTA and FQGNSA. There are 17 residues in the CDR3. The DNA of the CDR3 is TGTGCCAGCAGCACGCCTAGTAGCGGGGGGTCCTACAATGAGCAGTTCTTC. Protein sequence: CASSTPSSGGSYNEQFF.

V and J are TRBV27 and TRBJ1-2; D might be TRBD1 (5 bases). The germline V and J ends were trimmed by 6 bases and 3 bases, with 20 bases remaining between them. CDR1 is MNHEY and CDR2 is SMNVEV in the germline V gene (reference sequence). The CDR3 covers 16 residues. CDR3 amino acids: CASSRSTGGVDYGYTF. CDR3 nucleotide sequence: TGTGCCAGCAGCCGATCAACGGGGGGGGTCGACTATGGCTACACCTTC.

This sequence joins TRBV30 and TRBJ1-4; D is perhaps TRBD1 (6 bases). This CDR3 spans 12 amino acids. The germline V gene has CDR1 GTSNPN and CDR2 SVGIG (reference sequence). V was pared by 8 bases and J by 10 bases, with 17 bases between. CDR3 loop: CAGNTGLVKLFF. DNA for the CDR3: TGTGCCGGGAATACAGGGTTGGTAAAACTGTTTTTT.

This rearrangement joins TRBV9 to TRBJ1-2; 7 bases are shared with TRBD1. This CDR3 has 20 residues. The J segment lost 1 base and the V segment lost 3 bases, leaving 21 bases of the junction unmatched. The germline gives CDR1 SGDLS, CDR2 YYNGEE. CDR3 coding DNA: TGTGCCAGCAGCGGACAGGGTTTGAGTTTGATCTCCTATAATAACTATGGCTACACCTTC. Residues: CASSGQGLSLISYNNYGYTF.

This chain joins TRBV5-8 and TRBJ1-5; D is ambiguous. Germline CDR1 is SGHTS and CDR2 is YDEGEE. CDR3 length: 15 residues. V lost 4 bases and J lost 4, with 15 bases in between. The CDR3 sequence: CASSPGGSPNQPQHF. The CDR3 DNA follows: TGTGCCAGCAGCCCAGGAGGATCACCTAATCAGCCCCAGCATTTT.

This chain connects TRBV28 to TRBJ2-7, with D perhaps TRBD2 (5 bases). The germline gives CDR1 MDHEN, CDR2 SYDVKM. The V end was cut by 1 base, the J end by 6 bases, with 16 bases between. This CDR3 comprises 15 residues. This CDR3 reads CASSLSWTGGSEQYF. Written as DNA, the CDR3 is TGTGCCAGCAGTTTATCATGGACCGGAGGATCCGAGCAGTACTTC.

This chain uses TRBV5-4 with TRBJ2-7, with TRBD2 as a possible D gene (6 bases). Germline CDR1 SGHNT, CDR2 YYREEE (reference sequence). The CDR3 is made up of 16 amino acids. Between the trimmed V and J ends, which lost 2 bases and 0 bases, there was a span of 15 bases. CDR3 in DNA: TGTGCCAGCAGCTTAGATGGGGCGGGATACTCCTACGAGCAGTACTTC. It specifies CASSLDGAGYSYEQYF.

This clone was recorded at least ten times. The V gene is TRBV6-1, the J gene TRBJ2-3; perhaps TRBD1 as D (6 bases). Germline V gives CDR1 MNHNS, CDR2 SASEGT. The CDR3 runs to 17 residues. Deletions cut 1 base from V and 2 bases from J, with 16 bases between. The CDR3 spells CASSEEGDPFNTDTQYF. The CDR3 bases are TGTGCCAGCAGTGAAGAGGGGGACCCCTTTAACACAGATACGCAGTATTTT.

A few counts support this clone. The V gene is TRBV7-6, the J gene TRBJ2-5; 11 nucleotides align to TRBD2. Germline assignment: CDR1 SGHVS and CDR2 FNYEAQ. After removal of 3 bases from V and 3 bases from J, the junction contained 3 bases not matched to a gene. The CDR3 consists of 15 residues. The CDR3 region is CASSFLAGGKETQYF. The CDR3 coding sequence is TGTGCCAGCAGCTTTCTAGCGGGGGGAAAAGAGACCCAGTACTTC.

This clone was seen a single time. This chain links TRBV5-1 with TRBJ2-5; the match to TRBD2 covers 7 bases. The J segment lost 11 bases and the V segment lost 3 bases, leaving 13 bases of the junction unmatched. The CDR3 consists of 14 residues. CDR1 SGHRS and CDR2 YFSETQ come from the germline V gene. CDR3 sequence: CASSSRAERGEQYF. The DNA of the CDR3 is TGCGCCAGCAGCTCGCGAGCCGAGCGGGGAGAGCAGTACTTC.

CDR3 sequence (DNA): TGTGCCAGCAGCCCTCGACAGGTGTCCACAGATACGCAGTATTTT. Protein sequence: CASSPRQVSTDTQYF. This chain links TRBV7-2 with TRBJ2-3, with D perhaps matching TRBD1 (6 bases). Trimming shortened V by 5 bases and J by 2 bases, and 14 bases separated the two germline ends. The germline gives CDR1 SGHTA, CDR2 FQGNSA. This CDR3 has 15 amino acids.

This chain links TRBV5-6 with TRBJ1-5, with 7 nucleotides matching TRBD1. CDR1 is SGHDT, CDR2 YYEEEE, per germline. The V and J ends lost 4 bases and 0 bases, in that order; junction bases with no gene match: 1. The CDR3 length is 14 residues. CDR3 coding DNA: TGTGCCAGCAGCCGACAGGGTAGCAATCAGCCCCAGCATTTT. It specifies CASSRQGSNQPQHF.

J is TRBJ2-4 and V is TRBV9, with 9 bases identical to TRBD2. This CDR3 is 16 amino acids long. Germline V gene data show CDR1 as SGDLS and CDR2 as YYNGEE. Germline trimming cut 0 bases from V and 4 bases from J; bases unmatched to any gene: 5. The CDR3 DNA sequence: TGTGCCAGCAGCGTAGTGGCGGGGGGGCCTAAAAACATTCAGTACTTC. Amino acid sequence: CASSVVAGGPKNIQYF. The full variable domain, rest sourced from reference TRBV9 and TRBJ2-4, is DSGVTQTPKHLITATGQRVTLRCSPRSGDLSVYWYQQSLDQGLQFLIQYYNGEERAKGNILERFSAQQFPDLHSELNLSSLELGDSALYFCASSVVAGGPKNIQYFGAGTRLSVL.

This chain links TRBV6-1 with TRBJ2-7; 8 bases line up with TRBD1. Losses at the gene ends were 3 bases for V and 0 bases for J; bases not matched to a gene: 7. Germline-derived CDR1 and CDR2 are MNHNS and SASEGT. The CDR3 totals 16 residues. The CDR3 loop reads CASSDPDRAVSYEQYF. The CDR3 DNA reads TGTGCCAGCAGTGATCCGGACAGGGCGGTCTCCTACGAGCAGTACTTC.

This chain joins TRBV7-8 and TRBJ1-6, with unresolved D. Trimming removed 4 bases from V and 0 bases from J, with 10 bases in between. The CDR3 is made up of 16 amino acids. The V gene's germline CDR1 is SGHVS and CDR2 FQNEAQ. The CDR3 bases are TGTGCCAGCAGCTCATTCACGAGCTCCTATAATTCACCCCTCCACTTT. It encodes CASSSFTSSYNSPLHF.

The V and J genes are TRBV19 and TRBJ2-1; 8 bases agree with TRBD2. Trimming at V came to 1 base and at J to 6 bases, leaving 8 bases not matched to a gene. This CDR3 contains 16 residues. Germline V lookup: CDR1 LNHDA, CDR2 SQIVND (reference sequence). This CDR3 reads CASSIALGLGVNEQFF. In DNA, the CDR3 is TGTGCCAGTAGTATAGCCCTGGGACTAGGCGTCAATGAGCAGTTCTTC. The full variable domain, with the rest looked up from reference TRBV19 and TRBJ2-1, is DGGITQSPKYLFRKEGQNVTLSCEQNLNHDAMYWYRQDPGQGLRLIYYSQIVNDFQKGDIAEGYSVSREKKESFPLTVTSAQKNPTAFYLCASSIALGLGVNEQFFGPGTRLTVL.

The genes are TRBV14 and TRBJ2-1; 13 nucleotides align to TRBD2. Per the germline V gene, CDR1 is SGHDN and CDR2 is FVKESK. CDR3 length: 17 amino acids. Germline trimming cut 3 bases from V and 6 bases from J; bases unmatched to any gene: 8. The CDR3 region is CASSQRLAGGVPNEQFF. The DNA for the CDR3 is TGTGCCAGCAGCCAGAGACTAGCGGGGGGCGTCCCCAATGAGCAGTTCTTC.

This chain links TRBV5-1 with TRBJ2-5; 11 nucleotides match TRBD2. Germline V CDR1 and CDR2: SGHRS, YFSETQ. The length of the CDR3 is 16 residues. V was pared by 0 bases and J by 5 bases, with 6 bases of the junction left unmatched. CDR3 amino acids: CASSLDSGRAGETQYF. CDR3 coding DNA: TGCGCCAGCAGCTTGGATAGCGGGAGGGCCGGGGAGACCCAGTACTTC. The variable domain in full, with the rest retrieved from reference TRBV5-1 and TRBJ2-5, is KAGVTQTPRYLIKTRGQQVTLSCSPISGHRSVSWYQQTPGQGLQFLFEYFSETQRNKGNFPGRFSGRQFSNSRSEMNVSTLELGDSALYLCASSLDSGRAGETQYFGPGTRLLVL.

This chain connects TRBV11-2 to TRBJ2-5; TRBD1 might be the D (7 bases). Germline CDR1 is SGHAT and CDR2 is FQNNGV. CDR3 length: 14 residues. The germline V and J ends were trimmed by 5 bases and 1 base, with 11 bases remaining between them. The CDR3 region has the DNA TGTGCCAGCAGCGTGCGGGACAGCCAAGAGACCCAGTACTTC. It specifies CASSVRDSQETQYF.

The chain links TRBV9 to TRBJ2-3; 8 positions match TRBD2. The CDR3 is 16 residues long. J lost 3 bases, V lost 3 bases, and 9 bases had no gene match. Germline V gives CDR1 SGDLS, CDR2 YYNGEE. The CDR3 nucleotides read TGTGCCAGCAGCGCGAGCGGGGGCCTAGGGACAGATACGCAGTATTTT. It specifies CASSASGGLGTDTQYF.

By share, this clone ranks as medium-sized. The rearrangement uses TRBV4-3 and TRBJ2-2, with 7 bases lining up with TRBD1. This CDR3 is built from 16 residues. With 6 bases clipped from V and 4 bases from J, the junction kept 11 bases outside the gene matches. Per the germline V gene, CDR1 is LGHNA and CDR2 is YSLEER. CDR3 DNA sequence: TGCGCCAGCAGAGATCGACAGGGAGTTAGCACCGGGGAGCTGTTTTTT. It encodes CASRDRQGVSTGELFF.

This CDR3 reads CASSSGQGVSSPLHF. CDR3 DNA: TGTGCCAGCAGTTCTGGACAGGGGGTAAGTTCACCCCTCCACTTT. J is TRBJ1-6 and V is TRBV28; 10 bases agree with TRBD1. Germline V gene lookup returns CDR1 MDHEN and CDR2 SYDVKM. The CDR3 spans 15 residues. The V gene end was trimmed by 4 bases and the J gene end by 9 bases; junction bases not matched to a gene: 6.

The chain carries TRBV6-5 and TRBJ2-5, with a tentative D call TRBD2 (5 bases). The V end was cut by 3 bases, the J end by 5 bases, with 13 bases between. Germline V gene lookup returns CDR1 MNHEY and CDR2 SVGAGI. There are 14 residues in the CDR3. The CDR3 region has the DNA TGTGCCAGCAGTTATTTGCCGAGGGCCGAGACCCAGTACTTC. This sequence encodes CASSYLPRAETQYF.

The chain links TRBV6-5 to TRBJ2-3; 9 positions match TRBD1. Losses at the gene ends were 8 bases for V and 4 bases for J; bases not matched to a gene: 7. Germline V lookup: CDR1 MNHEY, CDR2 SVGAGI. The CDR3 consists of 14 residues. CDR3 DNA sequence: TGTGCCAGCCGCCCCGGGACAGGGCCAGATACGCAGTATTTT. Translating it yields CASRPGTGPDTQYF.

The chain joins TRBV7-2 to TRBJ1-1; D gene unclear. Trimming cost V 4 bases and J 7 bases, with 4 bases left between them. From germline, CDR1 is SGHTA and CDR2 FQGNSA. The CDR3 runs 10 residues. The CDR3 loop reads CASSSSEAFF. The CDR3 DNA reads TGTGCCAGCAGCTCGAGTGAAGCTTTCTTT.

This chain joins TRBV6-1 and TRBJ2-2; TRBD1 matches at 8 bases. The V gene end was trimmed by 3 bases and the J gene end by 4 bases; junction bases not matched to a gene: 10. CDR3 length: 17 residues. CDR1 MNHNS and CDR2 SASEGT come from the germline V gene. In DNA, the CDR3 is TGTGCCAGCAGTGATTGGGGGACAGGAATGGGCACCGGGGAGCTGTTTTTT. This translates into CASSDWGTGMGTGELFF.

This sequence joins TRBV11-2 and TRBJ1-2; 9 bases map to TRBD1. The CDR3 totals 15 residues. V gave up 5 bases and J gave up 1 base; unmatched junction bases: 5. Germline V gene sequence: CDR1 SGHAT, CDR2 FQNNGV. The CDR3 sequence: CASSGGQGDNYGYTF. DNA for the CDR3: TGTGCCAGCAGCGGGGGACAGGGCGATAACTATGGCTACACCTTC.

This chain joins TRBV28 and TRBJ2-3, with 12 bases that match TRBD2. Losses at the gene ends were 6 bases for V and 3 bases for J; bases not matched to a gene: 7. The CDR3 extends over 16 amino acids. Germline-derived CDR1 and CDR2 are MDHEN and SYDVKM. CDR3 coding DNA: TGTGCCAGCAGCCCGCTTGGGACTAGCGGGACAGATACGCAGTATTTT. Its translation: CASSPLGTSGTDTQYF.

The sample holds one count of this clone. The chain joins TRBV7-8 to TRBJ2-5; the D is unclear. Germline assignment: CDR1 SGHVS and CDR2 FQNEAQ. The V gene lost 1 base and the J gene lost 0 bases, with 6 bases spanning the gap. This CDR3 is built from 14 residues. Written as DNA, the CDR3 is TGTGCCAGCAGCTTAGGGGCAAACCAAGAGACCCAGTACTTC. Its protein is CASSLGANQETQYF. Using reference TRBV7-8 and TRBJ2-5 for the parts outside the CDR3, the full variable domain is GAGVSQSPRYKVAKRGQDVALRCDPISGHVSLFWYQQALGQGPEFLTYFQNEAQLDKSGLPSDRFFAERPEGSVSTLKIQRTQQEDSAVYLCASSLGANQETQYFGPGTRLLVL.

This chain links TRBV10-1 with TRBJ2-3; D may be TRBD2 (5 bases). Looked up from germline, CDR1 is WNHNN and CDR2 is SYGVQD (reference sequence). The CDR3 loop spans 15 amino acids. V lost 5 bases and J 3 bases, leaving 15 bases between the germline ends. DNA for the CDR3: TGCGCCAGCAGTCCGGGGTCATCGAGTACAGATACGCAGTATTTT. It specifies CASSPGSSSTDTQYF.

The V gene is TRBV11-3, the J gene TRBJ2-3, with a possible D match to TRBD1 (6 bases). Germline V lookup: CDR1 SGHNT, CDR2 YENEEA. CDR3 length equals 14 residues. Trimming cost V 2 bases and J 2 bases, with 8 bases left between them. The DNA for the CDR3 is TGTGCCAGCAGCTTACACAGGGACACAGATACGCAGTATTTT. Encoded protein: CASSLHRDTDTQYF.

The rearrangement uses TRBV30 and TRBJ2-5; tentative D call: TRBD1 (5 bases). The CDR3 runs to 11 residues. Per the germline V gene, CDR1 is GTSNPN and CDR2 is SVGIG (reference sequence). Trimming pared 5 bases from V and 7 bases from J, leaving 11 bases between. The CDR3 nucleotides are TGTGCCTGGGCGACAGAAGGGACCCAGTACTTC. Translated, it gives CAWATEGTQYF.